This TCR beta chain was obtained from a study of T cell changes during pregnancy in multiple sclerosis. TCRdb's table, derived via immunoSEQ multiplex PCR, lists solely in-frame clones and lacks some. The table records around 100,000 clones, 92% of them present only once. With respect to this clone: At one of its ends the junction is not consistent with the germline gene, which may arise from a read error.

The germline CDR1 and CDR2 sequences are SSHAT and FNYEAQ (reference sequence). CDR3 length equals 14 residues. Sequences were derived from peripheral blood, sampled after pregnancy. The receptor was isolated from a female donor with multiple sclerosis, enrolled in a pregnancy study. The V call is TRBV7-7, the J call TRBJ2-2, with D unresolved. The CDR3 DNA sequence: TGTGCTAGCAGCGCAACAGAGTACACCGGGGAGCTGTTTTTT. Protein: CASSATEYTGELFF.